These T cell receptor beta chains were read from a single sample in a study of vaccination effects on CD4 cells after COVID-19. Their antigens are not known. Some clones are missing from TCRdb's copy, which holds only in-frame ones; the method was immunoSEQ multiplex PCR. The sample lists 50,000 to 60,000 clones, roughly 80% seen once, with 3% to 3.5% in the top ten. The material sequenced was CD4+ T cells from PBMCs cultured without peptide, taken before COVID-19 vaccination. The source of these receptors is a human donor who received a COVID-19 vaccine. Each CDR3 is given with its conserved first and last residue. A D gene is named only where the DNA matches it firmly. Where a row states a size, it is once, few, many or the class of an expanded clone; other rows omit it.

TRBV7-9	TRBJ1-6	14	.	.	TGTGCCAGCAGTGGGCTCGGGGGGCGGTCACCCCTCCACTTT	CASSGLGGRSPLHF
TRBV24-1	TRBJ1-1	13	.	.	TGTGCCACCAGTGATTTCAGTAACACTGAAGCTTTCTTT	CATSDFSNTEAFF
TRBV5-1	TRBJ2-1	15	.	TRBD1	TGCGCCAGCAGCCAGGGGGACGCCCGCTACAATGAGCAGTTCTTC	CASSQGDARYNEQFF
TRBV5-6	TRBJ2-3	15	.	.	TGTGCCAGCAGCTTGGGACTTGTGCGCACAGATACGCAGTATTTT	CASSLGLVRTDTQYF
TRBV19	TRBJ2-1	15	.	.	TGTGCCAGTAGTATGAAGGATGTTTCGGGGATTGAGCAGTTCTTC	CASSMKDVSGIEQFF
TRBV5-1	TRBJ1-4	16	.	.	TGCGCCAGCAGCTTGGTTGTGACAAGCGACAGGGAAAAACTGTTTTTT	CASSLVVTSDREKLFF
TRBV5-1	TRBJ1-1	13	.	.	TGCGCCAGCAGCTTAGAGAAAGGGACTGAAGCTTTCTTT	CASSLEKGTEAFF
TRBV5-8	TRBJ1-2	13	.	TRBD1	TGTGCCAGCAGCCGGACAGGGGGGTATGGCTACACCTTC	CASSRTGGYGYTF
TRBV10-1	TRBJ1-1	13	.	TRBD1	TGCGCCAGCAGTGGACCCGGGACAGGGAGAGCTTTCTTT	CASSGPGTGRAFF
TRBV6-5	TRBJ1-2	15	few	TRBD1	TGTGCCAGCAGTAAGACTTCCGGGACAGTCCATGGCTACACCTTC	CASSKTSGTVHGYTF
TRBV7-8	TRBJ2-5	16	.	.	TGTGCCAGCAGCTTAGGGGCGGGGGCCCCCCAAGAGACCCAGTACTTC	CASSLGAGAPQETQYF
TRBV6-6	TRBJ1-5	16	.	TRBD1	TGTGCCAGCAGTTACTCGTCGGGACAGGGCAATCAGCCCCAGCATTTT	CASSYSSGQGNQPQHF
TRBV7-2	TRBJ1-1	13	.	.	TGTGCCAGCAGCTTAGGGATTACCACTGAAGCTTTCTTT	CASSLGITTEAFF
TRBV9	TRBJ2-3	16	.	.	TGTGCCAGCAGCGTAGGTAACGAGATTAGCACAGATACGCAGTATTTT	CASSVGNEISTDTQYF
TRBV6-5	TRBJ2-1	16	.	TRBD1	TGTGCCAGCAGTTACTCGCTCAGGGGGCTCTACAATGAGCAGTTCTTC	CASSYSLRGLYNEQFF
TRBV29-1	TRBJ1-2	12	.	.	TGCAGCGTTGAAACAGGTGACTATGGCTACACCTTC	CSVETGDYGYTF
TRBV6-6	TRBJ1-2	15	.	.	TGTGCCAGCAGAGGGACGGGGAGGGTCGGCCATGGCTACACCTTC	CASRGTGRVGHGYTF
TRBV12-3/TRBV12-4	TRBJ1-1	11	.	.	TGTGCCAGCAGCCTCCGGGACTTAGCTTTCTTT	CASSLRDLAFF
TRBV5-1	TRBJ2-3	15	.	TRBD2	TGCGCCAGCAGCTTGGTTAGCGGGGGGACAGATACGCAGTATTTT	CASSLVSGGTDTQYF
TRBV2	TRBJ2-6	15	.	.	TGTGCCAGCAGTGGCCCCTCCCCTGGGGCCAACGTCCTGACTTTC	CASSGPSPGANVLTF
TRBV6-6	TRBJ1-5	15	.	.	TGTGCCAGCAGTGGGACACAGGGTTTAAATCAGCCCCAGCATTTT	CASSGTQGLNQPQHF
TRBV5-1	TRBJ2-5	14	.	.	TGCGCCAGCACGCCCTTAGGGGCTCAAGAGACCCAGTACTTC	CASTPLGAQETQYF
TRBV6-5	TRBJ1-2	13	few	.	TGTGCCAGCAGCCAGGGGAGATTCTATGGCTACACCTTC	CASSQGRFYGYTF
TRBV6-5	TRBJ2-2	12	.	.	TGTGCCAGCAGTACAGGGTGGCAGGAGCTGTTTTTT	CASSTGWQELFF
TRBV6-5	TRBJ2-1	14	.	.	TGTGCCAGCAGTTACTCGGGCAGCCCCAATGAGCAGTTCTTC	CASSYSGSPNEQFF
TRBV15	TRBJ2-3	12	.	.	TGTGCCACCAGCAGAGATTATGATACGCAGTATTTT	CATSRDYDTQYF
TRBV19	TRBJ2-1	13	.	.	TGTGCCAGTAGTATCTCTATTAACAATGAGCAGTTCTTC	CASSISINNEQFF
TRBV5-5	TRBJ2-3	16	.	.	TGTGCCAGCAGCTTAGAACTTACGGGGGACACAGATACGCAGTATTTT	CASSLELTGDTDTQYF
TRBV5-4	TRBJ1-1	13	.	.	TGTGCCAGCAGCTGGCAGAAGAACACTGAAGCTTTCTTT	CASSWQKNTEAFF
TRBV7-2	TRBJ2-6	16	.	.	TGTGCCAGCAGCATAAGAAAACATTCTGGGGCCAACGTCCTGACTTTC	CASSIRKHSGANVLTF
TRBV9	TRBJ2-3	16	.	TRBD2	TGTGCCAGCAGCGCACTAGCGGGGGGGCGTACAGATACGCAGTATTTT	CASSALAGGRTDTQYF
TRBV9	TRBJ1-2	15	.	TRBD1	TGTGCCAGCAGTCCTAGACAGGGAGGGGCCTATGGCTACACCTTC	CASSPRQGGAYGYTF
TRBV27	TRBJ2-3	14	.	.	TGTGCCAGCAGCGAACGTCTAGGCGCAGATACGCAGTATTTT	CASSERLGADTQYF
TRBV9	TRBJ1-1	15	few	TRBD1	TGTGCCAGCAGCCCAACGGACAGGGGGGGTACTGAAGCTTTCTTT	CASSPTDRGGTEAFF
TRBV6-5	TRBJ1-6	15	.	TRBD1	TGTGCCAGCAGCCGGGACAGCGGACGTAATTCACCCCTCCACTTT	CASSRDSGRNSPLHF
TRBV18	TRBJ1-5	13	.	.	TGTGCCAGCTCTCGGGACGCCAATCAGCCCCAGCATTTT	CASSRDANQPQHF
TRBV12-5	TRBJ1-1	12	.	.	TGTGCTAGTGGTCCAGAGAACACTGAAGCTTTCTTT	CASGPENTEAFF
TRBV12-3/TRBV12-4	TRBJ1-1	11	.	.	TGTGCCAGCAGCCTGGCCACTGAAGCTTTCTTT	CASSLATEAFF
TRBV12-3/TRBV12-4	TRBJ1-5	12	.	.	TGTGCCAGCAGCCTTAGAAATCAGCCCCAGCATTTT	CASSLRNQPQHF
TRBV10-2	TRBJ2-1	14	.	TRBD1	TGCGCCAGCTTCCGGGACAGGGGGCCGAATGAGCAGTTCTTC	CASFRDRGPNEQFF
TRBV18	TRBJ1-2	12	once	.	TGTGCCAGCTCACGGGTGGGCTATGGCTACACCTTC	CASSRVGYGYTF
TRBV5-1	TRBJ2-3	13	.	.	TGCGCCAGCAGCCGGGACAGCACAGATACGCAGTATTTT	CASSRDSTDTQYF
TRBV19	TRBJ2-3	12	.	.	TGTGCCAGCAGGGCGGGCACAGATACGCAGTATTTT	CASRAGTDTQYF
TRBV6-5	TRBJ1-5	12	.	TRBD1	TGTGCCAGCAGCACAGGACAGGGGGGGACGCATTTT	CASSTGQGGTHF
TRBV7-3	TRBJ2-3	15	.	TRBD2	TGTGCCAGCAGCCCGGGACTAGTATTTGGAGATACGCAGTATTTT	CASSPGLVFGDTQYF
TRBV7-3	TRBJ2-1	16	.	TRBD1	TGTGCCAGCAGCTCAGCTGGGACAGGGGGTATGGATGAGCAGTTCTTC	CASSSAGTGGMDEQFF
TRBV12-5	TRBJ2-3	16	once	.	TGTGCTAGTGGTTTGGTACTGGCAGCTCGTACAGATACGCAGTATTTT	CASGLVLAARTDTQYF
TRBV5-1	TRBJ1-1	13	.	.	TGCGCCAGCTCAGGCCTGACAAACACTGAAGCTTTCTTT	CASSGLTNTEAFF
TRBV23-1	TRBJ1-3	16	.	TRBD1	TGCGCCAGCTGCCTCCTCCTCAGGGACAGGCGAAACACCATATATTTT	CASCLLLRDRRNTIYF
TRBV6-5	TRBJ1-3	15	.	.	TGTGCCAGCCTTGCGGGGCCACGCTCTGGAAACACCATATATTTT	CASLAGPRSGNTIYF
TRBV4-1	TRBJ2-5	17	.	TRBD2	TGCGCCAGCAGCCAAGTAGGCCTAGCGGGGACCCAAGAGACCCAGTACTTC	CASSQVGLAGTQETQYF
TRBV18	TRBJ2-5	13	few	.	TGTGCCAGCTACCAAGGACAGCAAGAGACCCAGTACTTC	CASYQGQQETQYF
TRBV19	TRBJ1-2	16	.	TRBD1	TGTGCCAGTAGTATTAAAGGGACAGGGAGGATTTACGGCTACACCTTC	CASSIKGTGRIYGYTF
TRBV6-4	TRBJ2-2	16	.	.	TGTGCCAGCAGTGGAGGGTTCGGGCTTAACACCGGGGAGCTGTTTTTT	CASSGGFGLNTGELFF
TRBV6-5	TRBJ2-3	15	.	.	TGTGCCAGCAGTTATATCGGACTCAGCACAGATACGCAGTATTTT	CASSYIGLSTDTQYF
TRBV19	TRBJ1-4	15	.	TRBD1	TGTGCCAGTAGTCCCGGCGGACAGGAGAGTGAAAAACTGTTTTTT	CASSPGGQESEKLFF
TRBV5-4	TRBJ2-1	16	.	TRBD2	TGTGCCAGCAGCCGGCCCACTAGCGGGGGGGGCAATGAGCAGTTCTTC	CASSRPTSGGGNEQFF